In this sample, the clone carrying this T cell receptor (beta chain) turned up once. The data are from a study of T cell responses to AZD1222 COVID-19 vaccine. Method: immunoSEQ multiplex PCR; TCRdb's copy keeps in-frame clones and lacks some. Here the sample spans some 200,000 clones, approximately 91% being singletons. The sequence was collected from an adult in good health. The sample here was peripheral blood, taken on day 0 of AZD1222 vaccination.

The chain's CDR3 is CASSIDFGGGTEAFF. DNA for the CDR3: TGTGCCAGTAGTATAGATTTTGGGGGAGGGACTGAAGCTTTCTTT. The chain recombines TRBV19 with TRBJ1-1; D may be TRBD1 (5 bases). Germline V lookup: CDR1 LNHDA, CDR2 SQIVND (reference sequence). Trimming pared 0 bases from V and 5 bases from J, leaving 13 bases between. The CDR3 covers 15 residues.